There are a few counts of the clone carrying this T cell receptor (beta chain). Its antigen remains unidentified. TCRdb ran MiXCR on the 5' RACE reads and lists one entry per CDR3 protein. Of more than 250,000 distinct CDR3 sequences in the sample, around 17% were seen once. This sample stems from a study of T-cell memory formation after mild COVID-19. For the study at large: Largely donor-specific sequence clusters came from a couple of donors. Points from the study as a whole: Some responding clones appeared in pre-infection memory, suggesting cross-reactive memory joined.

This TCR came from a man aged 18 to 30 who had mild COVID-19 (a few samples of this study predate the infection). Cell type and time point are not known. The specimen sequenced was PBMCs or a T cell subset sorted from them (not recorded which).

The CDR3 here is CSASWDRLSPLHF. As DNA, the CDR3 is TGCAGTGCTAGTTGGGACAGGCTTTCACCCCTCCACTTT. J is TRBJ1-6 and V is TRBV20-1; 8 nucleotides align to TRBD1. The length of the CDR3 is 13 residues. The V segment lost 3 bases and the J segment 9 bases; nucleotides outside the gene matches: 4. CDR1 is DFQATT, CDR2 SNEGSKA, per germline (reference sequence).